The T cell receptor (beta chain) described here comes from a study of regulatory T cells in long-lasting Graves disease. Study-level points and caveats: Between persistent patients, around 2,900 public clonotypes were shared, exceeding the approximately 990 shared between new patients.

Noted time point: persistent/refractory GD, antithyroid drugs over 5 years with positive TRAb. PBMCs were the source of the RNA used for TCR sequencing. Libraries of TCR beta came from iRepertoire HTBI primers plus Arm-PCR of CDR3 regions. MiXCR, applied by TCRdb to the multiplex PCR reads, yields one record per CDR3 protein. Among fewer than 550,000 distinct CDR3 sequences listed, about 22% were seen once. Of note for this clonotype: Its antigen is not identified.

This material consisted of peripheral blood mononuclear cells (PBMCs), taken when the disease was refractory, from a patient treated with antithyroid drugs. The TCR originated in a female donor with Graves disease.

The CDR3 sequence: CASSGTGVTDTQYF. The CDR3 nucleotides read TGTGCCAGCAGCGGGACAGGGGTCACAGATACGCAGTATTTT. The chain recombines TRBV2 with TRBJ2-3; 10 positions agree with TRBD1. Germline V gene data show CDR1 as SNHLY and CDR2 as FYNNEI. Trimming took 6 bases from V and 2 from J; bases not matched to a gene: 2. The CDR3 is 14 residues long.